Listed here are 27 T cell receptor beta chains from one sample, sequenced in a study of shared clonotypes between healthy human individuals. Sequencing used immunoSEQ multiplex PCR; TCRdb keeps in-frame clones, though not all of them. The profile shows approximately 2.5 million clones, around nine tenths of them singletons. The sample taken for sequencing was naive CD4+ T cells sorted from blood. Subset specified: CD45RA+ positively selected. Every receptor here comes from a man younger than 35 in good health.

This sequence joins TRBV27 and TRBJ2-5; TRBD1 matches at 11 bases. Trimming at V came to 3 bases and at J to 4 bases, leaving 1 base not matched to a gene. Germline-derived CDR1 and CDR2 are MNHEY and SMNVEV (reference sequence). The CDR3 length is 14 residues. The DNA of the CDR3 is TGTGCCAGCAGTTTGGACAGGGGGCGAGAGACCCAGTACTTC. Translating gives CASSLDRGRETQYF.

The chain carries TRBV6-5 and TRBJ2-7; 13 nucleotides match TRBD2. Trimming cost V 5 bases and J 6 bases; bases outside gene matches: 7. The CDR3 is made up of 15 amino acids. Per germline, CDR1 MNHEY and CDR2 SVGAGI. The CDR3 is CASSRWTSGSAEQYF. The DNA for the CDR3 is TGTGCCAGCAGTAGATGGACTAGCGGGAGTGCCGAGCAGTACTTC.

The gene calls are TRBV5-4 and TRBJ2-3; tentative D call: TRBD2 (6 bases). Germline CDR1 and CDR2: SGHNT and YYREEE (reference sequence). The CDR3 runs to 15 residues. Trimming cost V 6 bases and J 0 bases, with 14 bases left between them. In DNA form, the CDR3 reads TGTGCCAGCAACCCAAGCGGGCTAAGCACAGATACGCAGTATTTT. The encoded protein is CASNPSGLSTDTQYF.

This clone was detected only a few times. The chain joins TRBV11-2 to TRBJ2-7; D gene unclear. CDR1 is SGHAT, CDR2 FQNNGV, per germline. This CDR3 has 12 residues. With 0 bases removed from V and 6 bases from J, the gap between germline ends came to 6 bases. CDR3 coding DNA: TGTGCCAGCAGCTTAGAGGCGCCCGAGCAGTACTTC. As protein: CASSLEAPEQYF.

This clone has just one count. The genes are TRBV19 and TRBJ2-3; a possible D gene is TRBD1 (6 bases). The CDR3 extends over 15 amino acids. Germline V gene data show CDR1 as LNHDA and CDR2 as SQIVND (reference sequence). The ends were cut back, 5 bases at V and 0 bases at J, with 12 bases in the middle. The CDR3 nucleotides are TGTGCCAGTAGTCTATGGGGGCAGAGCACAGATACGCAGTATTTT. This sequence encodes CASSLWGQSTDTQYF.

The genes are TRBV19 and TRBJ2-7; 7 bases are shared with TRBD1. The J segment lost 0 bases and the V segment lost 10 bases, leaving 12 bases of the junction unmatched. Germline-derived CDR1 and CDR2 are LNHDA and SQIVND (reference sequence). The CDR3 has 15 residues. CDR3 sequence (DNA): TGTGCCACCACGCTGGGACAGCCAGGCTCCTACGAGCAGTACTTC. Residues: CATTLGQPGSYEQYF.

The chain has TRBV2 and TRBJ1-2; D not resolved. CDR3 length: 14 residues. Germline lookup yields CDR1 SNHLY and CDR2 FYNNEI. Trimming stripped 2 bases from V and 4 bases from J, with 11 bases between. As DNA, the CDR3 is TGTGCCAGCAGTGAAAAGCTGACCTCCTATGGCTACACCTTC. This gives the protein CASSEKLTSYGYTF. The complete variable domain, with remaining parts taken from reference TRBV2 and TRBJ1-2, reads EPEVTQTPSHQVTQMGQEVILRCVPISNHLYFYWYRQILGQKVEFLVSFYNNEISEKSEIFDDQFSVERPDGSNFTLKIRSTKLEDSAMYFCASSEKLTSYGYTFGSGTRLTVV.

This chain joins TRBV5-1 and TRBJ1-1, with 9 positions matching TRBD1. Looked up from germline, CDR1 is SGHRS and CDR2 is YFSETQ. With V trimmed by 2 bases and J by 5 bases, 7 bases remained unmatched. This CDR3 has 15 residues. The CDR3 here is CASSFAGTGMTEAFF. As DNA, the CDR3 is TGCGCCAGCAGCTTCGCCGGGACAGGGATGACTGAAGCTTTCTTT.

This clone was detected once. The chain carries TRBV5-5 and TRBJ2-7, with a possible D match to TRBD2 (6 bases). The germline CDR1 and CDR2 sequences are SGHKS and YYEKEE (reference sequence). CDR3 length: 15 amino acids. Trimming pared 4 bases from V and 0 bases from J, leaving 14 bases between. The CDR3, as DNA: TGTGCCAGCAGCACCGTCGGGACTCCCTCCTACGAGCAGTACTTC. This codes for CASSTVGTPSYEQYF.

The chain joins TRBV7-9 to TRBJ1-3; D remains unclear. Looked up from germline, CDR1 is SEHNR and CDR2 is FQNEAQ (reference sequence). V lost 1 base, J lost 0 bases, and 13 bases lay in between. CDR3 length: 17 amino acids. CDR3 sequence: CASSLVPATSSGNTIYF. CDR3 nucleotides: TGTGCCAGCAGCTTAGTACCAGCAACGAGCTCTGGAAACACCATATATTTT.

Turning to this clone: The sample carries other DNA sequences with the same CDR3. The chain links TRBV28 to TRBJ2-5; unclear D gene. CDR3 length: 12 amino acids. V lost 5 bases and J lost 4, with 8 bases in between. Germline V gene data show CDR1 as MDHEN and CDR2 as SYDVKM. The CDR3 protein is CASSPLGETQYF. The CDR3 DNA follows: TGTGCCAGCAGTCCTTTGGGAGAGACCCAGTACTTC.

The chain carries TRBV6-4 and TRBJ1-5; the D is unclear. This CDR3 is 16 amino acids long. CDR1 is MRHNA, CDR2 SNTAGT, per germline. Trimming removed 6 bases from V and 0 bases from J, with 15 bases in between. The DNA of the CDR3 is TGTGCCAGCAGGGTCGTGGACGGGGTTAGCAATCAGCCCCAGCATTTT. The encoded protein is CASRVVDGVSNQPQHF.

The J gene is TRBJ1-4, the V gene TRBV5-4; D is unclear. Germline CDR1 and CDR2: SGHNT and YYREEE (reference sequence). The CDR3 has 13 residues. V was trimmed by 4 bases and J by 8 bases, leaving 12 bases between them. The DNA of the CDR3 is TGTGCCAGCAGCCCCGACATCCGGGAAAAACTGTTTTTT. It translates to CASSPDIREKLFF.

This clone has a single count. The rearrangement uses TRBV5-6 and TRBJ1-2; 10 positions match TRBD1. CDR1 SGHDT and CDR2 YYEEEE come from the germline V gene. The trim removed 4 bases at V and 10 bases at J, leaving 13 bases unmatched. The CDR3 spans 15 residues. The CDR3 sequence is CASSEIDRGRSDYTF. The CDR3, as DNA: TGTGCCAGCAGCGAGATTGACAGGGGGCGCTCGGACTACACCTTC.

This rearrangement joins TRBV4-3 to TRBJ2-2; 12 nucleotides align to TRBD2. The CDR3 covers 19 residues. CDR1 and CDR2 from the germline V gene are LGHNA and YSLEER. The ends lost 2 bases at V and 1 base at J; junction bases unmatched: 8. CDR3 residues: CASSQLMTGLAGNTGELFF. In DNA, the CDR3 is TGCGCCAGCAGCCAACTTATGACGGGACTAGCGGGGAACACCGGGGAGCTGTTTTTT.

The chain is built from TRBV6-1 and TRBJ2-5, with D possibly matching TRBD2 (7 bases). The CDR3 sequence is 14 residues long. Germline-derived CDR1 and CDR2 are MNHNS and SASEGT. V lost 7 bases to trimming and J lost 5 bases, with 17 bases between them. The CDR3 protein is CASNWGGPGETQYF. As DNA, the CDR3 is TGTGCCAGCAATTGGGGGGGGCCGGGCGAGACCCAGTACTTC.

The chain combines TRBV9 with TRBJ2-7; 11 bases align to TRBD2. The J segment lost 5 bases and the V segment lost 0 bases, leaving 10 bases of the junction unmatched. The CDR3 loop spans 17 amino acids. The germline V gene encodes CDR1 SGDLS and CDR2 YYNGEE. The CDR3 bases are TGTGCCAGCAGCGTAGGAACTTTAGCGGGAGGGCCCCACGAGCAGTACTTC. It is translated as CASSVGTLAGGPHEQYF.

As to this clone: The sample has other DNA sequences that encode this CDR3 too. The V and J genes are TRBV6-5 and TRBJ1-1; TRBD1 aligns across 7 bases. CDR3 length: 13 residues. Germline V gene data show CDR1 as MNHEY and CDR2 as SVGAGI. Germline trimming cut 7 bases from V and 1 base from J; bases unmatched to any gene: 3. The CDR3 spells CASTRTGNTEAFF. CDR3 DNA sequence: TGTGCCAGCACGAGGACAGGGAACACTGAAGCTTTCTTT.

The chain has TRBV2 and TRBJ1-6, with 7 nucleotides matching TRBD1. CDR3 length: 16 amino acids. V was pared by 4 bases and J by 7 bases, with 10 bases of the junction left unmatched. Germline CDR1 SNHLY, CDR2 FYNNEI. The CDR3 region has the DNA TGTGCCAGCAGTGCTTCTCGGGACAGCCTAAATTCACCCCTCCACTTT. It yields the protein CASSASRDSLNSPLHF.

The chain links TRBV19 to TRBJ2-7, with D perhaps TRBD1 or TRBD2 (6 bases each). Germline values: CDR1 LNHDA, CDR2 SQIVND (reference sequence). Trimming removed 3 bases from V and 5 bases from J, with 8 bases in between. This CDR3 has 12 residues. CDR3 sequence reads: CASSMRGDEQYF. The CDR3 region has the DNA TGTGCCAGTAGTATGAGGGGGGACGAGCAGTACTTC. Combining the CDR3 with reference TRBV19 and TRBJ2-7 gives the whole variable domain DGGITQSPKYLFRKEGQNVTLSCEQNLNHDAMYWYRQDPGQGLRLIYYSQIVNDFQKGDIAEGYSVSREKKESFPLTVTSAQKNPTAFYLCASSMRGDEQYFGPGTRLTVT.

A remark on this clone: Other DNA sequences from this sample encode an identical CDR3 as well. The chain couples TRBV18 to TRBJ1-1; D gene ambiguous. Germline CDR1 reads KGHSH; CDR2 reads LQKENI. The CDR3 covers 12 residues. V was clipped by 6 bases and J by 2 bases, with 7 bases between them. The CDR3 loop is CASSPGNTEAFF. The CDR3 coding sequence is TGTGCCAGCTCCCCAGGAAACACTGAAGCTTTCTTT.

This clone was observed a single time. The CDR3 here is CASNARDRVYNEQFF. The CDR3 coding sequence is TGTGCCAGCAATGCCCGGGACAGGGTTTACAATGAGCAGTTCTTC. This sequence joins TRBV6-1 and TRBJ2-1, with 9 bases lining up with TRBD1. V shed 7 bases and J 4 bases; nucleotides not matched to a gene: 8. Germline V gene data show CDR1 as MNHNS and CDR2 as SASEGT. The CDR3 is made up of 15 amino acids.

As for this clone: The junction and the germline gene differ at one end; a read error may be behind it. The CDR3 DNA reads TGTGCTAGCAGCCCCCCGGGGGATGAGCAGTTCTTC. Its protein is CASSPPGDEQFF. The chain has TRBV7-7 and TRBJ2-1, with D possibly being TRBD2 (6 bases). This CDR3 is 12 amino acids long. Per germline, CDR1 SSHAT and CDR2 FNYEAQ (reference sequence). Complete variable domain (other parts from reference TRBV7-7 and TRBJ2-1): GAGVSQSPRYKVTKRGQDVTLRCDPISSHATLYWYQQALGQGPEFLTYFNYEAQPDKSGLPSDRFSAERPEGSISTLTIQRTEQRDSAMYRCASSPPGDEQFFGPGTRLTVL.

The V and J genes are TRBV15 and TRBJ1-2; D not resolved. CDR1 and CDR2 from the germline V gene are LNHNV and YYDKDF (reference sequence). The CDR3 totals 13 residues. V was clipped by 1 base and J by 3 bases, with 6 bases between them. In nucleotides, the CDR3 is TGTGCCACCAGCAGAGGCCCTGACTATGGCTACACCTTC. Its protein is CATSRGPDYGYTF.

The chain combines TRBV5-1 with TRBJ1-5; 7 positions match TRBD1. The CDR3 is 15 residues long. Germline V gene lookup returns CDR1 SGHRS and CDR2 YFSETQ. With 3 bases clipped from V and 6 bases from J, the junction kept 9 bases outside the gene matches. The CDR3 loop reads CASSYTGDLGQPQHF. The CDR3 DNA sequence: TGCGCCAGCAGCTATACAGGGGACTTAGGTCAGCCCCAGCATTTT. The variable domain in full, completed from reference TRBV5-1 and TRBJ1-5, reads KAGVTQTPRYLIKTRGQQVTLSCSPISGHRSVSWYQQTPGQGLQFLFEYFSETQRNKGNFPGRFSGRQFSNSRSEMNVSTLELGDSALYLCASSYTGDLGQPQHFGDGTRLSIL.

This chain joins TRBV4-1 and TRBJ2-7, with 10 bases fitting TRBD2. The CDR3 is made up of 16 amino acids. Germline CDR1 and CDR2: MGHRA and YSYEKL. The junction had 9 bases not matched to a gene; V was cut back by 4 bases and J by 3 bases. The CDR3 region has the DNA TGCGCCAGCAGCCGGGGTACTAGCGGGGAGCTCTACGAGCAGTACTTC. Translated: CASSRGTSGELYEQYF.

This sequence joins TRBV5-8 and TRBJ1-6; TRBD1 agrees at 9 bases. The CDR3 runs to 15 residues. CDR1 and CDR2 (germline): SGHTS, YDEGEE. Unmatched junction bases numbered 8, after V lost 4 bases and J lost 9 bases. CDR3: CASSLGDREVSPLHF. The CDR3 region has the DNA TGTGCCAGCAGCCTAGGGGACAGGGAAGTTTCACCCCTCCACTTT.